This T cell receptor beta chain was found in a study of cytomegalovirus exposure and HLA in healthy donors. The CDR3 is 13 residues long. V dropped 4 bases and J dropped 5 bases, with 12 bases sitting between them. Germline lookup yields CDR1 SEHNR and CDR2 FQNEAQ (reference sequence). 13 Jbeta primers and 60 Vbeta primers were used for the PCR. Some clones are missing from TCRdb's copy, which holds only in-frame ones; the method was immunoSEQ multiplex PCR. The data contain 95,000 to 100,000 clones, about 80% of them singletons. The clonotype was recovered from a man between 60 and 70 years old in good health and CMV-seropositive. V and J are TRBV7-9 and TRBJ2-7; no clear D. The sample was PBMCs. CDR3 protein: CASSYLVMDEQYF. CDR3 DNA: TGTGCCAGCAGCTACTTGGTGATGGACGAGCAGTACTTC. Full variable domain (remainder filled in from reference TRBV7-9 and TRBJ2-7): DTGVSQNPRHKITKRGQNVTFRCDPISEHNRLYWYRQTLGQGPEFLTYFQNEAQLEKSRLLSDRFSAERPKGSFSTLEIQRTEQGDSAMYLCASSYLVMDEQYFGPGTRLTVT.